This T cell receptor (beta chain) was sequenced in a study of T-cell reconstitution after alpha-beta-depleted transplantation in children. This CDR3 contains 14 residues. Per germline, CDR1 SGHRS and CDR2 YFSETQ. The V and J ends lost 1 base and 4 bases respectively, with 10 bases between them. The library targeted TCRbeta and was prepared with unique molecular identifiers. In TCRdb, the PCR reads were re-called with MiXCR into one record per CDR3 protein. The data show a few hundred thousand distinct CDR3 sequences, 9.7% seen once. This clonotype has ten or more counts. The V gene is TRBV5-1, the J gene TRBJ2-3; the D gene is possibly TRBD2 (5 bases). The clonotype was recovered from a human donor who donated a stem cell graft to a child with SCID. Specimen: PBMCs from the stem cell graft donor, collected from the stem cell graft. The CDR3 DNA is TGCGCCAGCAGCTTGTTGCGGGCTGCAGATACGCAGTATTTT. Its protein is CASSLLRAADTQYF.